The 10 T cell receptor beta chains reported below all come from one sample, sequenced in a study of T cell responses to AZD1222 COVID-19 vaccine. The data were produced by immunoSEQ multiplex PCR, yet TCRdb's version contains in-frame clones alone and is incomplete. Counted here are over 60,000 clones, more than 70% occurring once; the ten biggest clones make up roughly 5%. The sequences come from peripheral blood, collected 28 days after the second dose of the MenACWY control vaccine. These receptors all come from an adult who received the MenACWY meningococcal vaccine as a control.

The J gene is TRBJ2-3, the V gene TRBV7-2; D call uncertain. The germline gives CDR1 SGHTA, CDR2 FQGNSA. CDR3 length: 14 residues. V lost 1 base and J 0 bases, leaving 5 bases between the germline ends. CDR3 sequence (DNA): TGTGCCAGCAGCTTAGGCCACAGCACAGATACGCAGTATTTT. Its protein is CASSLGHSTDTQYF.

The rearrangement uses TRBV28 and TRBJ1-2, with a possible D match to TRBD1 (5 bases). The V gene's germline CDR1 is MDHEN and CDR2 SYDVKM. CDR3 length equals 15 residues. V lost 1 base, J lost 4 bases, and 13 bases lay in between. The CDR3 is CASSLYGGGIYGYTF. CDR3 DNA sequence: TGTGCCAGCAGTTTATATGGTGGGGGGATCTATGGCTACACCTTC.

This sequence joins TRBV28 and TRBJ1-1; the match to TRBD1 covers 10 bases. Germline CDR1 MDHEN, CDR2 SYDVKM. The CDR3 runs 14 residues. The J segment lost 0 bases and the V segment lost 6 bases, leaving 1 base of the junction unmatched. CDR3 loop: CASRGQGMNTEAFF. In DNA, the CDR3 is TGTGCCAGCAGGGGACAGGGGATGAACACTGAAGCTTTCTTT.

The J gene is TRBJ1-2, the V gene TRBV3-1 (or the pseudogene TRBV3-2); the D is unclear. The V and J ends lost 3 bases and 8 bases respectively, with 10 bases between them. There are 12 residues in the CDR3. Germline loops: CDR1 LGHDT, CDR2 YNNKEL (reference sequence). CDR3 sequence (DNA): TGTGCCAGCAGCCAGCCTAGATGGGGCTACACCTTC. It translates to CASSQPRWGYTF.

This clone was detected a few times. J is TRBJ2-7 and V is TRBV23-1; no definite D call. TRBV23-1 is an ORF, and what it does is uncertain. The CDR3 has 10 amino acids. V shed 6 bases and J shed 4 bases, with 4 bases lying between them. This CDR3 is CASSLYEQYF. CDR3 sequence (DNA): TGCGCCAGCAGCCTATACGAGCAGTACTTC.

The chain has TRBV7-2 and TRBJ1-1; D might be TRBD1 (6 bases). CDR1 and CDR2 from the germline V gene are SGHTA and FQGNSA. The germline V and J ends were trimmed by 5 bases and 8 bases, with 21 bases remaining between them. This CDR3 comprises 15 residues. In DNA form, the CDR3 reads TGTGCCAGCAGCGGTTTGGGGGCGGTGCCAGCCGAAGCTTTCTTT. Residues: CASSGLGAVPAEAFF.

The rearrangement joins TRBV28 to TRBJ2-1, with unresolved D. Trimming cost V 10 bases and J 8 bases, with 15 bases left between them. Per germline, CDR1 MDHEN and CDR2 SYDVKM. CDR3 length: 12 residues. The CDR3 sequence is CANQAAGDEQFF. CDR3 coding DNA: TGTGCCAACCAGGCAGCTGGCGATGAGCAGTTCTTC.

The chain carries TRBV4-1 and TRBJ1-2, with 9 bases matching TRBD1. With V trimmed by 5 bases and J by 2 bases, 6 bases remained unmatched. Per the germline V gene, CDR1 is MGHRA and CDR2 is YSYEKL. The CDR3 has 15 amino acids. CDR3 sequence: CASSTRTGVNYGYTF. The CDR3 bases are TGCGCCAGCAGCACTCGGACAGGGGTGAACTATGGCTACACCTTC.

The chain uses TRBV2 and TRBJ1-5; D might be TRBD1 (5 bases). This CDR3 spans 12 amino acids. The V gene lost 5 bases and the J gene lost 6 bases, with 8 bases spanning the gap. Germline V gene data show CDR1 as SNHLY and CDR2 as FYNNEI. The CDR3 DNA sequence: TGTGCCAGCAGTCCAGGGTCTCAGCCCCAGCATTTT. Translating gives CASSPGSQPQHF.

This rearrangement joins TRBV19 to TRBJ1-1, with a possible D match to TRBD1 (6 bases). The germline V gene has CDR1 LNHDA and CDR2 SQIVND (reference sequence). The V gene lost 1 base and the J gene lost 5 bases, with 11 bases spanning the gap. CDR3 length: 14 residues. Here the CDR3 DNA reads TGTGCCAGTAGTATAGTCCCAGGGGAGACTGAAGCTTTCTTT. This encodes CASSIVPGETEAFF.